This T cell receptor (beta chain) was recovered during a study of T-cell reconstitution after alpha-beta-depleted transplantation in children. This clonotype was seen only a few times. Trimming cost V 5 bases and J 0 bases, with 13 bases left between them. The germline V gene encodes CDR1 SEHNR and CDR2 FQNEAQ (reference sequence). The CDR3 runs to 16 residues. As it was prepared, the TCRbeta library received unique molecular identifiers. TCRdb analysed the PCR reads with MiXCR anew, one entry per CDR3 protein. The table shows some 600,000 distinct CDR3 sequences, with 16% occurring only once. The chain recombines TRBV7-9 with TRBJ2-2; D is uncertain. The TCR comes from a human donor who donated a stem cell graft to a child with acute myeloid leukemia. The sequenced sample was PBMCs from the stem cell graft donor, obtained from the stem cell graft. CDR3 DNA: TGTGCCAGCAGCCCGACGCAGGTCTCGAACACCGGGGAGCTGTTTTTT. This codes for CASSPTQVSNTGELFF.